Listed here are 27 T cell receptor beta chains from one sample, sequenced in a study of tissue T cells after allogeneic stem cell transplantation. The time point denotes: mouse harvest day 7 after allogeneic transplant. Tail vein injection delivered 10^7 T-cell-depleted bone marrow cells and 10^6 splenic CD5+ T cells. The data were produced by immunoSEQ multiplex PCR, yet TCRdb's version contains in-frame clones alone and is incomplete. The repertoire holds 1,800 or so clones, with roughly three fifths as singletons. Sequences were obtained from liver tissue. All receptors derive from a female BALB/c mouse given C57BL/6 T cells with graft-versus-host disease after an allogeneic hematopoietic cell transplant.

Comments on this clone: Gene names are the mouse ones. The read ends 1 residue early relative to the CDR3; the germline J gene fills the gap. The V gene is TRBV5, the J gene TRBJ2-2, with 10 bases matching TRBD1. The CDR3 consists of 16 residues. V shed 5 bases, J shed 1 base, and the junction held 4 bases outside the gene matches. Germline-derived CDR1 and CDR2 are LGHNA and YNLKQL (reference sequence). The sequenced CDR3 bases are TGTGCCAGCAGCTCCCGGGACAGGGGAAACACCGGGCAGCTCTAC. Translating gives CASSSRDRGNTGQLY. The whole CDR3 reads CASSSRDRGNTGQLYF.

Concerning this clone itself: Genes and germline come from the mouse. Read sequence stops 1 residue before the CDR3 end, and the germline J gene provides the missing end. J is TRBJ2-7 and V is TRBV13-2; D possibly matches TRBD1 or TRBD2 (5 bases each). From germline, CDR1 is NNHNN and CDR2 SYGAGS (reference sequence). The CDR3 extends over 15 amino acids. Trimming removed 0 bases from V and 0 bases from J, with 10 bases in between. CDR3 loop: CASGDAGVSSYEQYF. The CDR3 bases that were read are TGTGCCAGCGGTGATGCGGGGGTGAGCTCCTATGAACAGTAC.

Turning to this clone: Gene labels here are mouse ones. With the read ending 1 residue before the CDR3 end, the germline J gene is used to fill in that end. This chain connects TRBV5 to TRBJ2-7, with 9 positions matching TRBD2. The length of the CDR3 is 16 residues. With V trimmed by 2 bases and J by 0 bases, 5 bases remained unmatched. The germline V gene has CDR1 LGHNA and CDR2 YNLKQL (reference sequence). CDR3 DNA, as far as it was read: TGTGCCAGCAGCCAATCGGACTGGGGAAGCTCCTATGAACAGTAC. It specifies CASSQSDWGSSYEQY. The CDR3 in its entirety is CASSQSDWGSSYEQYF.

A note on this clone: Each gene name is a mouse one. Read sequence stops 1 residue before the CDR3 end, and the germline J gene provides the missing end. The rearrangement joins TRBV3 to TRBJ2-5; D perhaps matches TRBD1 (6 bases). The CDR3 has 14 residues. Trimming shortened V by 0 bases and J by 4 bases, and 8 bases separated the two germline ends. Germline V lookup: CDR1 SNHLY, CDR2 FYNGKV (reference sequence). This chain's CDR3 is CASSLAPGEDTQYF. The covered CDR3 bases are TGTGCCAGCAGCTTAGCGCCAGGGGAAGACACCCAGTAC. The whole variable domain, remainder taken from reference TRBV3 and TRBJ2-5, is GPKVLQIPSHQIIDMGQMVTLNCDPVSNHLYFYWYKQILGQQMEFLVNFYNGKVMEKSKLFKDQFSVERPDGSYFTLKIQPTALEDSAVYFCASSLAPGEDTQYFGPGTRLLVL.

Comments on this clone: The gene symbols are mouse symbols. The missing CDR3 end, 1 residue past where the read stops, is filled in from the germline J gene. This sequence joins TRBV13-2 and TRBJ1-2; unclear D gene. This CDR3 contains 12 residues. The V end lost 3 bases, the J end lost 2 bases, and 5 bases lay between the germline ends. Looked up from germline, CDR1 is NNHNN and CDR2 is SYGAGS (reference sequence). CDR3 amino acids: CASGGHNSDYTF. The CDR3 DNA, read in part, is TGTGCCAGCGGTGGACATAACTCCGACTACACC.

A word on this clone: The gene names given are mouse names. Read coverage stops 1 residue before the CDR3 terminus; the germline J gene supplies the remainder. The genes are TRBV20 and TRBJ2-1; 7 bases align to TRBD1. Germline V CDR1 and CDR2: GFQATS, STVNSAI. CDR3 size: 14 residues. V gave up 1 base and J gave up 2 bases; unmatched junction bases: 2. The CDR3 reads CGARGQGYYAEQFF. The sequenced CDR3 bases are TGTGGTGCTAGGGGACAGGGCTACTATGCTGAGCAGTTC.

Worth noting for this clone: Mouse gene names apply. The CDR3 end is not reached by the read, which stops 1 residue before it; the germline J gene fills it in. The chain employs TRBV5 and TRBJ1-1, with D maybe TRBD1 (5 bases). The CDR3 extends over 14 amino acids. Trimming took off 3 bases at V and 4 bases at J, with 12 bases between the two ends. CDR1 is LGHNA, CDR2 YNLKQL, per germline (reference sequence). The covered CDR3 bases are TGTGCCAGCAGCCACGGCAGGGAAGGCACAGAAGTCTTC. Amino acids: CASSHGREGTEVF. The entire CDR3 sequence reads CASSHGREGTEVFF.

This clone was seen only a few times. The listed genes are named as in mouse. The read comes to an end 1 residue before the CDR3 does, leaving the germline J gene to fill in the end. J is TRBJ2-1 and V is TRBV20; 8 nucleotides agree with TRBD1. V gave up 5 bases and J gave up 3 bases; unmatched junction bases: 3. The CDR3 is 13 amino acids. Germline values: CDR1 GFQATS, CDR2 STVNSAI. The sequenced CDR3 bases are TGTGGTGCTTGGACAGGGACCTATGCTGAGCAGTTC. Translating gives CGAWTGTYAEQF. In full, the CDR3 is CGAWTGTYAEQFF.

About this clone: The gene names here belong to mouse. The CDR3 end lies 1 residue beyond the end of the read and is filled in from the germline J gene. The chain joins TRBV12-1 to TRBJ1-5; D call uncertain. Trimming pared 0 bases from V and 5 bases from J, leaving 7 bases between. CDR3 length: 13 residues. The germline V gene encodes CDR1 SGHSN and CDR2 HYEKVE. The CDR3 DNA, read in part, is TGTGCCAGCTCTCTCGAGGCATACCAGGCTCCGCTT. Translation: CASSLEAYQAPL. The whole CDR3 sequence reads CASSLEAYQAPLF.

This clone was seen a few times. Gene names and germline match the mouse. The CDR3 spells CASGDASYEQYF. The sequenced CDR3 bases are TGTGCCAGCGGTGATGCCAGCTATGAACAGTAC. The chain is built from TRBV13-2 and TRBJ2-7; D is uncertain. The read finishes 1 residue shy of the CDR3 end, and the germline J gene is used to complete it. CDR1 is NNHNN and CDR2 is SYGAGS in the germline V gene (reference sequence). This CDR3 comprises 12 residues. Trimming left V 0 bases short and J 3 bases short, with 4 bases between.

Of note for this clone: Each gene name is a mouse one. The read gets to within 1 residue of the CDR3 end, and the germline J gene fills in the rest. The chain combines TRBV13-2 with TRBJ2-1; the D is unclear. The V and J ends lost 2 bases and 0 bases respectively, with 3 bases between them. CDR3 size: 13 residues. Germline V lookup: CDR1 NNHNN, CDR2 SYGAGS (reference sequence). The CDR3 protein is CASGETNYAEQFF. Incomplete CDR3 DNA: TGTGCCAGCGGTGAGACTAACTATGCTGAGCAGTTC.

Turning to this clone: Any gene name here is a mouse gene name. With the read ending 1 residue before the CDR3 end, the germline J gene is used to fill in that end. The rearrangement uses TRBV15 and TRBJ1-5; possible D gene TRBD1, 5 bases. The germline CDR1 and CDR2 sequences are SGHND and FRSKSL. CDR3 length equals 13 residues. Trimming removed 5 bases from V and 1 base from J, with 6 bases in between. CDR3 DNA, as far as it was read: TGTGCCAGCAGTCGACAGAACAACCAGGCTCCGCTT. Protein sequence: CASSRQNNQAPL. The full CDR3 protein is CASSRQNNQAPLF.

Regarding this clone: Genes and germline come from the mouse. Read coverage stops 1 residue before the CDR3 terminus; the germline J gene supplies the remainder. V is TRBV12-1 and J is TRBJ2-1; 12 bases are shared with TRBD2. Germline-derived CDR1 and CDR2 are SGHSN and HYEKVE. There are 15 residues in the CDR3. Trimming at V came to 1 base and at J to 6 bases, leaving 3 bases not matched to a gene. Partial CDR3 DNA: TGTGCCAGCTCTCTGACTGGGGGGGCGCCTGCTGAGCAGTTC. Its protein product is CASSLTGGAPAEQF. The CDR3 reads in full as CASSLTGGAPAEQFF. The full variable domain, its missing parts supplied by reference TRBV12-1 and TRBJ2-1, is DSGVVQSPRHIIKEKGGRSVLTCIPISGHSNVVWYQQTLGKELKFLIQHYEKVERDKGFLPSRFSVQQFDDYHSEMNMSALELEDSAMYFCASSLTGGAPAEQFFGPGTRLTVL.

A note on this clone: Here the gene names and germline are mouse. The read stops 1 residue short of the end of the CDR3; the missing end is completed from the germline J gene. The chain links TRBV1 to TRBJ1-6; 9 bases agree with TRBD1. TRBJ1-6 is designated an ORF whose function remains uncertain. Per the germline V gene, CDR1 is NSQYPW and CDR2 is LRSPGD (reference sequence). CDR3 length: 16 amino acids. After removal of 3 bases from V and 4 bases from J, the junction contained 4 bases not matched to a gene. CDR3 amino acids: CTCSAEGQGYNSPLYF. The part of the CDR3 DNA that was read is TGCACCTGCAGTGCTGAGGGACAGGGATATAATTCGCCCCTCTAC.

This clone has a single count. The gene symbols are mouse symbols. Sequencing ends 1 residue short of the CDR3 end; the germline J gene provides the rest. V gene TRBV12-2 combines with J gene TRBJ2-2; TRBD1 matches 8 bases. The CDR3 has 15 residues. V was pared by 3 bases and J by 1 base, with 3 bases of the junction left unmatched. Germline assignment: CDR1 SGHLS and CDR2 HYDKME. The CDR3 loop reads CASSSGGRNTGQLYF. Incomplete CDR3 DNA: TGTGCCAGCTCTTCAGGGGGCCGAAACACCGGGCAGCTCTAC.

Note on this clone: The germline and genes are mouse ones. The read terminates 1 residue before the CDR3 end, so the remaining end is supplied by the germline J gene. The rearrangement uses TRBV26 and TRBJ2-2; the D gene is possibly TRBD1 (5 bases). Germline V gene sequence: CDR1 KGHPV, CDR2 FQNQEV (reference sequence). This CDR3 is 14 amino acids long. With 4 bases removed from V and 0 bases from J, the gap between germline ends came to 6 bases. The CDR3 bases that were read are TGTGCCAGCAGTCCGACAGCAAACACCGGGCAGCTCTAC. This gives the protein CASSPTANTGQLY. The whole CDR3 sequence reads CASSPTANTGQLYF.

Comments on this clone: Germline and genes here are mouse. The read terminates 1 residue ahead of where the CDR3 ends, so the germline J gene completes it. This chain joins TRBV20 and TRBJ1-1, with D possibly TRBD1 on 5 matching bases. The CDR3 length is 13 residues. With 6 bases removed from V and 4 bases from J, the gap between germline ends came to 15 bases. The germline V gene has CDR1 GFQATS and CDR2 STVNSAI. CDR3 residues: CGAPQGRGTEVFF. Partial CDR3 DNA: TGTGGTGCGCCTCAGGGAAGGGGCACAGAAGTCTTC.

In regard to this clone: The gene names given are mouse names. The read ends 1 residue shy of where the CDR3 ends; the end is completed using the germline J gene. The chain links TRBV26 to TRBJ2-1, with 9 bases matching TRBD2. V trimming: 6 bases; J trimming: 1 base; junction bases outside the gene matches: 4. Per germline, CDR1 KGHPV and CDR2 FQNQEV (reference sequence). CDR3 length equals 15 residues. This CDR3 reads CASSLWGGNYAEQFF. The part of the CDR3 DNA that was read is TGTGCCAGCAGCCTCTGGGGGGGGAACTATGCTGAGCAGTTC.

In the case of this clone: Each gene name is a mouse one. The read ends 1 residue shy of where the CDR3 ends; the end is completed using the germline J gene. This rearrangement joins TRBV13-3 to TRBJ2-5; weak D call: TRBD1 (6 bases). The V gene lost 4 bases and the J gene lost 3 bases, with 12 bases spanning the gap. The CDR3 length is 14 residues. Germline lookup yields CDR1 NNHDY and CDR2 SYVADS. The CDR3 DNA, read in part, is TGTGCCAGCAGTCTGAGGGACAAACAAGACACCCAGTAC. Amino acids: CASSLRDKQDTQY. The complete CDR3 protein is CASSLRDKQDTQYF.

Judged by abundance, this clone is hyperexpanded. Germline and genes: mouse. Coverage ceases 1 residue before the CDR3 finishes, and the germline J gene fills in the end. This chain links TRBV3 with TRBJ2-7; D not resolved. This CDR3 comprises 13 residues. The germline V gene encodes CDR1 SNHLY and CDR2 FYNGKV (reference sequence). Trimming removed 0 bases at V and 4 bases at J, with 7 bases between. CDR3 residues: CASSLAPEYEQYF. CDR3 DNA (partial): TGTGCCAGCAGCTTAGCCCCGGAATATGAACAGTAC.

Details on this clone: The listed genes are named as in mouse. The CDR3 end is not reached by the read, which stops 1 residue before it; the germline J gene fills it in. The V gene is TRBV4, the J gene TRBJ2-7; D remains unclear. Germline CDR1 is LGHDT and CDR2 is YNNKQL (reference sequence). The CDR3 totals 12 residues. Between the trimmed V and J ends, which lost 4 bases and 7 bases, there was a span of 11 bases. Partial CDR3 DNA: TGTGCCAGCAGCTCCGACGCCCTGGAACAGTAC. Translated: CASSSDALEQY. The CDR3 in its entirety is CASSSDALEQYF.

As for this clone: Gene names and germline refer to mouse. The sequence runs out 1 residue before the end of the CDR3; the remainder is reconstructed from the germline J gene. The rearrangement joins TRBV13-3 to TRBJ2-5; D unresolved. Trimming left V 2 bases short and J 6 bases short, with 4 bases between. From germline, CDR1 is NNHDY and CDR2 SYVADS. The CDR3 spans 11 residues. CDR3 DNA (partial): TGTGCCAGCAGTGAGGGGGACACCCAGTAC. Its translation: CASSEGDTQY. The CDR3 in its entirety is CASSEGDTQYF.

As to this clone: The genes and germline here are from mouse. This CDR3 reads CAWSRTGGTYEQYF. The sequenced CDR3 bases are TGTGCCTGGAGCCGGACTGGGGGGACCTATGAACAGTAC. The J gene is TRBJ2-7, the V gene TRBV31, with 11 positions matching TRBD2. Read data end 1 residue before the CDR3 end; the end is taken from the germline J gene. CDR3 length: 14 amino acids. Germline CDR1 reads GKSSPN; CDR2 reads SITVG. The J segment lost 2 bases and the V segment lost 3 bases, leaving 3 bases of the junction unmatched.

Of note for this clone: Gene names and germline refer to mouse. The CDR3 loop reads CASSSHGGARNTLYF. The sequenced part of the CDR3 DNA is TGTGCCAGCAGCTCTCATGGGGGGGCGCGTAACACCTTGTAC. The J gene is TRBJ2-4, the V gene TRBV3; the match to TRBD2 covers 9 bases. Sequencing ends 1 residue short of the CDR3 end; the germline J gene provides the rest. CDR3 length: 15 residues. Germline V lookup: CDR1 SNHLY, CDR2 FYNGKV (reference sequence). V lost 4 bases to trimming and J lost 6 bases; unmatched junction nucleotides: 8.

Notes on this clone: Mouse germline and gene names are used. The CDR3 sequence: CASSLDWAETLYF. CDR3 bases read: TGTGCCAGCAGTCTGGACTGGGCAGAAACGCTGTAT. The chain is built from TRBV26 and TRBJ2-3, with D possibly being TRBD2 (6 bases). The CDR3 end falls 1 residue outside the read, so it is completed with the germline J gene. This CDR3 region has 13 residues. Trimming removed 2 bases from V and 3 bases from J, with 6 bases in between. CDR1 and CDR2 (germline): KGHPV, FQNQEV (reference sequence).

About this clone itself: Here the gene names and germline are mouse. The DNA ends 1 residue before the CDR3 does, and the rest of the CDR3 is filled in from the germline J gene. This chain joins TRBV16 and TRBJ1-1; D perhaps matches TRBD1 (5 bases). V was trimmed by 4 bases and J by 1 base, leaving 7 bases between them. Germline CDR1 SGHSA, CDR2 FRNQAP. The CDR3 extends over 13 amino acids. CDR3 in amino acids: CASSSDRNTEVFF. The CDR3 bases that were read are TGTGCAAGCAGCTCTGACAGAAACACAGAAGTCTTC.

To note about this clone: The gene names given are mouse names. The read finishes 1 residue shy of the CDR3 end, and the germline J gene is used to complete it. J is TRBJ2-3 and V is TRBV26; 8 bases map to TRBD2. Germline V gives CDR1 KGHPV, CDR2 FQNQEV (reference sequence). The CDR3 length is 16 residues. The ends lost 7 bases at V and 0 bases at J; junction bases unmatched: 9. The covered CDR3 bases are TGTGCCAGCACCCCGACTGGGGCCTCTAGTGCAGAAACGCTGTAT. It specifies CASTPTGASSAETLY. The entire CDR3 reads CASTPTGASSAETLYF.